There are a few counts of the clone carrying this T cell receptor (beta chain). TCR beta cDNA was reverse-transcribed from about 550 ng of total RNA. The reaction used a constant-region primer and ProtoScript II reverse transcriptase. For TCR beta, libraries were produced by three nested multiplex PCR rounds using slightly modified ARM-PCR. The first two PCR rounds used TRBV1-TRBV30 forward primers with a C-beta reverse primer, nine to ten cycles each. TCRdb used MiXCR to reprocess the multiplex PCR reads, holding one entry per CDR3 protein. In the table there are 90,000 to 150,000 distinct CDR3 sequences, approximately 68% of which are singletons. The germline V gene has CDR1 SGDLS and CDR2 YYNGEE. V lost 4 bases and J lost 0, with 9 bases in between. The CDR3 runs 14 residues. Joint extraction of RNA and DNA used about 17-31 mg of bulk tissue that was unsorted. The source of the sample is a study of tumor-infiltrating lymphocytes in primary liver carcinoma.

The V gene is TRBV9, the J gene TRBJ2-3, with a possible D match to TRBD2 (6 bases). The sample taken for sequencing was tumor-adjacent normal liver tissue. The sequence derives from a woman aged 55 to 70 with primary liver carcinoma and hepatitis B virus infection. CDR3 sequence: CASSYSGSTDTQYF. Written as DNA, the CDR3 is TGTGCCAGCAGCTATAGCGGCAGCACAGATACGCAGTATTTT.